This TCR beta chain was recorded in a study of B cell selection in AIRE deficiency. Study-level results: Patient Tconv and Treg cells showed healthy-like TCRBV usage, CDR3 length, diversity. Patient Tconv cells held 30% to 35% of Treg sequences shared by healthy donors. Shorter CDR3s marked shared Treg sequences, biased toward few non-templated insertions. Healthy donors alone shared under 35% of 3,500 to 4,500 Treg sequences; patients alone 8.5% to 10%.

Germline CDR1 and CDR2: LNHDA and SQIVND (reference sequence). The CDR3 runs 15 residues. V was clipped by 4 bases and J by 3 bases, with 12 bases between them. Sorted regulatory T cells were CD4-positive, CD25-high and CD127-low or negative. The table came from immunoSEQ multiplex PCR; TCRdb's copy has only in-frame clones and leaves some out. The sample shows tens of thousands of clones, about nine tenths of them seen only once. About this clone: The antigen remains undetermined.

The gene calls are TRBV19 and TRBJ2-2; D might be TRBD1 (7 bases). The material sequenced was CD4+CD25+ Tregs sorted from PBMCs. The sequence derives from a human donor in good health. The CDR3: CASSTQGGDTGELFF. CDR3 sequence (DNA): TGTGCCAGTAGTACCCAGGGGGGCGACACCGGGGAGCTGTTTTTT.